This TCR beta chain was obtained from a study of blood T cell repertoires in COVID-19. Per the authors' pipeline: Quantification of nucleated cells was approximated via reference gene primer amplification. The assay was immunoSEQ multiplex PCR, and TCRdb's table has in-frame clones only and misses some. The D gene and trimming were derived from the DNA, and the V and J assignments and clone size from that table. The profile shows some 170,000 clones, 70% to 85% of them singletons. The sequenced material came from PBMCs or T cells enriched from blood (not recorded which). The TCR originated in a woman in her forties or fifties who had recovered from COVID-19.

CDR3 sequence: CAWRRGNTEAFF. The CDR3, as DNA: TGTGCCTGGCGGAGGGGGAACACTGAAGCTTTCTTT. The chain uses TRBV30 and TRBJ1-1, with TRBD1 as a possible D gene (5 bases). The CDR3 spans 12 residues. The germline CDR1 and CDR2 sequences are GTSNPN and SVGIG (reference sequence). Trimming stripped 5 bases from V and 1 base from J, with 8 bases between.